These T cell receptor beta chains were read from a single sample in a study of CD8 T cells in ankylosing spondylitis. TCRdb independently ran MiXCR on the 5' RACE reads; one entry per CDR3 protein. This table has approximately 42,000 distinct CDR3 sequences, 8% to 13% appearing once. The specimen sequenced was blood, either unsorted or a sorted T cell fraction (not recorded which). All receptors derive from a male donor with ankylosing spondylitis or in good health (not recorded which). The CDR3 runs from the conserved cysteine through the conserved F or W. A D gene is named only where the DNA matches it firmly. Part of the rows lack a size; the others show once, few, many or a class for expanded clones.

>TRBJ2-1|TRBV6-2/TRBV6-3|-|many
TGTGCCAGCAGGGGGGTTCCTTTGTATGAGCAGTTCTTC
CASRGVPLYEQFF
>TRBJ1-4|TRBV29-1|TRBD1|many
TGCAGCGTTGAAGGACAGGGAGGGGAGAATGAAAAACTGTTTTTT
CSVEGQGGENEKLFF
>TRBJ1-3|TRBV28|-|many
TGTGCCAGCAGGGAGACAGGTCCCGGAAACACCATATATTTT
CASRETGPGNTIYF
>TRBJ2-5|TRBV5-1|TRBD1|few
TGCGCCAGCAGTCCGCCAGACAGGGAACAAGAGACCCAGTACTTC
CASSPPDREQETQYF
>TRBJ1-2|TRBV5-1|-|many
TGCGCCAGCAGCTTGGACCCTCGGGGAGATGGCTACACCTTC
CASSLDPRGDGYTF
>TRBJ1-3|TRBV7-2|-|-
-
CASSLVVGSGNTMYF
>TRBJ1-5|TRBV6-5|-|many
TGTGCCAGCAGTTTGAGGCAGAACCACCGTCAGCCCCAGCATTTT
CASSLRQNHRQPQHF
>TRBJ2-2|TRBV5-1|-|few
TGCGCCAGCAACTTGGATAGGGCGAACACCGGGGAGCTGTTTTTT
CASNLDRANTGELFF
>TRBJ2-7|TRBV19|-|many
TGTGCCAGTAGCGGCAGGGAGCTCTACGAGCAGTACTTC
CASSGRELYEQYF
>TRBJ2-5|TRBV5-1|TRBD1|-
TGCGCCAGCAGCCCGGTTGGACAGGGGTTCTCAGAGACCCAGTACTTC
CASSPVGQGFSETQYF
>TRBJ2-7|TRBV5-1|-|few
TGCGCCAGCAGCTTTTCAGGTCTTAACGAGCAGTACTTC
CASSFSGLNEQYF
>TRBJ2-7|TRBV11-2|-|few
TGTGCCAGCAGCTTAGATAACCCCCTACAGCAGTACTTC
CASSLDNPLQQYF
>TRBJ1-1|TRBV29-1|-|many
TGCAGCGTTGACCTCGGTGGTACTGAAGCTTTCTTT
CSVDLGGTEAFF
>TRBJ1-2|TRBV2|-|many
TGTGCCAGCAGTCAGGGACGGACCGACCGGGGCTACACCTTC
CASSQGRTDRGYTF
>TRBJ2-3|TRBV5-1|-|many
TGCGCCAGCAGCGGGGGTCAAAACACAGATACGCAGTATTTT
CASSGGQNTDTQYF
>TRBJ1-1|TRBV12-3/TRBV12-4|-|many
TGTGCCAGCAGCCAGGCAGGGGATTGGAGAAACACTGAAGCTTTCTTT
CASSQAGDWRNTEAFF
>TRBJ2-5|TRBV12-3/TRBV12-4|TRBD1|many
TGTGCCAGCAGTCGGGGACAGGAAGGGGAGACCCAGTACTTC
CASSRGQEGETQYF
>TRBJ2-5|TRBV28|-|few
TGTGCCAGCAGTTTCCTAACCGCGGAGACCCAGTACTTC
CASSFLTAETQYF
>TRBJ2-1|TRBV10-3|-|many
TGTGCCAGCTCCCGCGCAGACGAGCAGTTCTTC
CASSRADEQFF
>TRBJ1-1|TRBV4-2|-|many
TGTGCCAGCAGCCTGAACGTCGGATTTACTGAAGCTTTCTTT
CASSLNVGFTEAFF
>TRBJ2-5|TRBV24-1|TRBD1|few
TGTGCCACCAGTGATTATGATAGGACAGGCGGGCAAGAGACCCAGTACTTC
CATSDYDRTGGQETQYF
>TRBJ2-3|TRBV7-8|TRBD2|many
TGTGCCAGCAGCTTAATCCCGGGACTAGCGGTCTTCGGCACAGATACGCAGTATTTT
CASSLIPGLAVFGTDTQYF
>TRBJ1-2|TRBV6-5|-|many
TGTGCCAGCAGTTACTCTCGGGCTTCTCGTGGCTACACCTTC
CASSYSRASRGYTF
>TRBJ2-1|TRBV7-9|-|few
TGTGCCAGCAGCTTTGGAGGGGAGCAGTTCTTC
CASSFGGEQFF
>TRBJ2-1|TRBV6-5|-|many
TGTGCCAGCAGTTACTCGAGCCTGGGAGAGCAGTTCTTC
CASSYSSLGEQFF
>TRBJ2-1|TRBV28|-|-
TGTGCCAGCAGTCCCGTAGGCGGGGGCCATGAGCAGTTCTTC
CASSPVGGGHEQFF
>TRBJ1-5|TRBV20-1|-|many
TGCAGTGCTTCAGGACAGTTAAGGGGTCAGCCCCAGCATTTT
CSASGQLRGQPQHF
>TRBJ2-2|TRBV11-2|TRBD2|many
TGTGCCAGCAGCTCGACTAGCGGGGGGATCACCGGGGAGCTGTTTTTT
CASSSTSGGITGELFF
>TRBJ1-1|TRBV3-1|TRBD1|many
TGTGCCAGCAGCCATTTGGGACAGGTGATGAACACTGAAGCTTTCTTT
CASSHLGQVMNTEAFF
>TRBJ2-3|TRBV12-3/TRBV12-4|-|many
TGTGCCAGCATGGTAGATACGCAGTATTTT
CASMVDTQYF
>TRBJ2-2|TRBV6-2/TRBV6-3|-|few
TGTGCCAGCAGTTACTCCAGGGTCGGGGAGCTGTTTTTT
CASSYSRVGELFF
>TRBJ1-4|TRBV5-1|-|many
TGCGCCAGCAGCTTGGCAGGGGATTTGTATGAAAAACTGTTTTTT
CASSLAGDLYEKLFF
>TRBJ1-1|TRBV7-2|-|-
TGTGTCAGCAGCCGTGACGATTCAGACACTGAAGCTTTCTTT
CVSSRDDSDTEAFF
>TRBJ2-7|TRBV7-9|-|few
TGTGCCAGCAGCTTAGAGTCGGGTTACGAGCAGTACTTC
CASSLESGYEQYF